The next 32 T cell receptor beta chains were all read from a single sample in a study of CD8+ T cells in alopecia areata. Treatment given: oral pan-JAK inhibitor, 5-10 mg twice daily. RNA extraction and reverse transcription yielded cDNA as sequencing template. This table comes from immunoSEQ multiplex PCR, and its TCRdb copy is limited to in-frame clones, with some not included. Among under 200,000 clones listed, 60% to 75% were seen once. The specimen was CD4+ T cells sorted from blood, collected at week 24, from a patient treated with tofacitinib. The receptor set was obtained from a human donor with alopecia areata.

This chain joins TRBV15 and TRBJ2-3; no definite D call. The CDR3 length is 15 residues. In germline, CDR1 is LNHNV, CDR2 YYDKDF (reference sequence). V lost 4 bases, J lost 2 bases, and 13 bases lay in between. Here the CDR3 DNA reads TGTGCCACCAGCAATTGGGTGTCATACACAGATACGCAGTATTTT. Protein product: CATSNWVSYTDTQYF.

The gene calls are TRBV2 and TRBJ2-7, with TRBD1 matching 7 bases. V lost 8 bases, J lost 5 bases, and 12 bases stayed unmatched. There are 14 residues in the CDR3. Germline V gene data show CDR1 as SNHLY and CDR2 as FYNNEI. CDR3 residues: CASSGTAPRDEQYF. In nucleotides, the CDR3 is TGTGCCAGCTCCGGGACAGCCCCGAGGGACGAGCAGTACTTC.

This clone appeared once. The chain uses TRBV6-1 and TRBJ1-5; 9 positions match TRBD1. V lost 3 bases to trimming and J lost 3 bases; unmatched junction nucleotides: 3. The germline V gene encodes CDR1 MNHNS and CDR2 SASEGT. The CDR3 has 15 residues. The CDR3 DNA reads TGTGCCAGCAGTGACGGGACAGGGCACAATCAGCCCCAGCATTTT. Translating it yields CASSDGTGHNQPQHF.

Only one count was recorded for this clone. The J gene is TRBJ2-3, the V gene TRBV7-2; possibly TRBD1 or TRBD2 for D (6 bases each). Germline CDR1 reads SGHTA; CDR2 reads FQGNSA. The CDR3 has 17 residues. Trimming pared 1 base from V and 2 bases from J, leaving 16 bases between. CDR3 nucleotides: TGTGCCAGCAGCTTAGGAGGGGGGCGGATGATCACAGATACGCAGTATTTT. As protein: CASSLGGGRMITDTQYF.

V is TRBV6-5 and J is TRBJ2-7; D ambiguous. Germline V gene sequence: CDR1 MNHEY, CDR2 SVGAGI. Trimming cost V 7 bases and J 4 bases, with 8 bases left between them. The CDR3 extends over 11 amino acids. The CDR3 reads CASTLGYEQYF. In DNA form, the CDR3 reads TGTGCCAGCACCCTTGGATACGAGCAGTACTTC.

CDR3 region: CASSYGGDRDEQYF. CDR3 coding DNA: TGTGCCAGCAGTTACGGGGGGGACAGGGATGAGCAGTACTTC. The gene calls are TRBV6-5 and TRBJ2-5, with 9 positions matching TRBD1. V lost 2 bases, J lost 11 bases, and 9 bases stayed unmatched. Germline CDR1 and CDR2: MNHEY and SVGAGI. This CDR3 is 14 amino acids long.

This rearrangement joins TRBV15 to TRBJ2-1; D gene uncertain. The V end lost 5 bases, the J end lost 3 bases, and 8 bases lay between the germline ends. This CDR3 spans 13 amino acids. CDR1 LNHNV and CDR2 YYDKDF come from the germline V gene (reference sequence). This CDR3 reads CATSGGFYNEQFF. The CDR3 DNA reads TGTGCCACCAGCGGTGGGTTCTACAATGAGCAGTTCTTC.

This rearrangement joins TRBV15 to TRBJ1-6, with D perhaps TRBD1 (5 bases). Deletions cut 5 bases from V and 4 bases from J, with 9 bases between. Germline V gene sequence: CDR1 LNHNV, CDR2 YYDKDF (reference sequence). This CDR3 is built from 14 residues. In DNA, the CDR3 is TGTGCCACCAGCGGGGGGATATATAATTCACCCCTCCACTTT. Translated: CATSGGIYNSPLHF.

This clone came up a few times. V and J are TRBV29-1 and TRBJ2-5; 8 positions match TRBD1. The CDR3 extends over 12 amino acids. V shed 7 bases and J 4 bases; nucleotides not matched to a gene: 5. CDR1 SQVTM and CDR2 ANQGSEA come from the germline V gene. The CDR3 region is CSERTGTETQYF. In nucleotides, the CDR3 is TGCAGCGAAAGGACAGGGACAGAGACCCAGTACTTC.

The rearrangement joins TRBV2 to TRBJ1-5; 7 bases are a match to TRBD1. With 3 bases clipped from V and 8 bases from J, the junction kept 7 bases outside the gene matches. This CDR3 spans 14 amino acids. Germline CDR1 SNHLY, CDR2 FYNNEI. CDR3 residues: CASSEQGGMEPQHF. As DNA, the CDR3 is TGTGCCAGCAGTGAGCAGGGGGGGATGGAGCCCCAGCATTTT.

The rearrangement links TRBV7-8 to TRBJ1-1, with D unresolved. Per germline, CDR1 SGHVS and CDR2 FQNEAQ. The CDR3 runs 13 residues. V dropped 1 base and J dropped 2 bases, with 5 bases sitting between them. The CDR3, as DNA: TGTGCCAGCAGCTTAGTTGTAAACACTGAAGCTTTCTTT. It codes for CASSLVVNTEAFF.

The V gene is TRBV29-1, the J gene TRBJ2-2; 7 positions match TRBD1. Per the germline V gene, CDR1 is SQVTM and CDR2 is ANQGSEA. V shed 7 bases, J shed 3 bases, and the junction held 8 bases outside the gene matches. This CDR3 spans 14 amino acids. CDR3 sequence reads: CSAPGQTDTGELFF. For the CDR3, the DNA is TGCAGCGCCCCGGGACAGACAGACACCGGGGAGCTGTTTTTT.

The chain joins TRBV29-1 to TRBJ2-3; D is ambiguous. Trimming pared 1 base from V and 4 bases from J, leaving 3 bases between. Per germline, CDR1 SQVTM and CDR2 ANQGSEA. This CDR3 comprises 11 residues. CDR3 region: CSVEVADTQYF. In DNA, the CDR3 is TGCAGCGTTGAAGTAGCAGATACGCAGTATTTT.

This clone occurred a few times. The rearrangement links TRBV30 to TRBJ1-2, with 7 positions matching TRBD1. CDR3 length: 13 amino acids. Losses at the gene ends were 2 bases for V and 2 bases for J; bases not matched to a gene: 2. The germline V gene has CDR1 GTSNPN and CDR2 SVGIG (reference sequence). CDR3 in DNA: TGTGCCTGGAGTATAGGGGGCAACTATGGCTACACCTTC. This gives the protein CAWSIGGNYGYTF.

The chain recombines TRBV18 with TRBJ1-5, with 8 bases matching TRBD1. Germline V gene data show CDR1 as KGHSH and CDR2 as LQKENI. This CDR3 is built from 16 residues. Unmatched junction bases numbered 6, after V lost 3 bases and J lost 2 bases. For the CDR3, the DNA is TGTGCCAGCTCACCTACCACAGGGGGAGGCAATCAGCCCCAGCATTTT. Translating gives CASSPTTGGGNQPQHF. Drawing the rest from reference TRBV18 and TRBJ1-5, the complete variable domain is NAGVMQNPRHLVRRRGQEARLRCSPMKGHSHVYWYRQLPEEGLKFMVYLQKENIIDESGMPKERFSAEFPKEGPSILRIQQVVRGDSAAYFCASSPTTGGGNQPQHFGDGTRLSIL.

In its sample, this clone was seen many times. The chain is built from TRBV29-1 and TRBJ1-5, with a weak D call TRBD1 (5 bases). The CDR3 extends over 13 amino acids. Germline V gene sequence: CDR1 SQVTM, CDR2 ANQGSEA. The V end lost 6 bases, the J end lost 6 bases, and 15 bases lay between the germline ends. The CDR3 loop reads CSVLTVIGQPQHF. CDR3 DNA: TGCAGCGTGCTGACAGTAATCGGTCAGCCCCAGCATTTT.

V usage is TRBV7-2 and J usage is TRBJ1-1; the D is unclear. The CDR3 is 15 residues long. Germline assignment: CDR1 SGHTA and CDR2 FQGNSA. The ends were cut back, 5 bases at V and 3 bases at J, with 16 bases in the middle. For the CDR3, the DNA is TGTGCCAGCAGCGTCGGACGGGGATTGGACACTGAAGCTTTCTTT. This codes for CASSVGRGLDTEAFF.

V gene TRBV7-6 combines with J gene TRBJ1-1; D remains unclear. The CDR3 loop spans 13 amino acids. Germline V lookup: CDR1 SGHVS, CDR2 FNYEAQ. CDR3 bases: TGTGTCAGTAGCTCGTCCTTGAACACTGAAGCTTTCTTT. This sequence encodes CVSSSSLNTEAFF.

This chain joins TRBV9 and TRBJ2-2, with TRBD2 as a possible D gene (6 bases). Germline values: CDR1 SGDLS, CDR2 YYNGEE. V was shortened by 1 base and J by 5 bases, with 9 bases between the two germline ends. The CDR3 extends over 14 amino acids. The CDR3 sequence: CASSVSGLTGELFF. For the CDR3, the DNA is TGTGCCAGCAGCGTATCCGGACTAACCGGGGAGCTGTTTTTT.

There are a few counts of this clone. This sequence joins TRBV5-1 and TRBJ2-7; D unresolved. V shed 0 bases and J shed 6 bases, with 13 bases lying between them. The CDR3 extends over 14 amino acids. Germline lookup yields CDR1 SGHRS and CDR2 YFSETQ. CDR3 nucleotide sequence: TGCGCCAGCAGCTTGGACACCACCTGGGGCGAGCAGTACTTC. Translation: CASSLDTTWGEQYF.

The chain employs TRBV25-1 and TRBJ1-6; a possible D gene is TRBD1 (5 bases). Germline V gene lookup returns CDR1 MGHDK and CDR2 SYGVNS. This CDR3 contains 15 residues. V was pared by 5 bases and J by 9 bases, with 17 bases between. CDR3 amino acids: CASSLAGGGRSPLHF. The CDR3 coding sequence is TGTGCCAGCAGTTTGGCCGGGGGAGGGCGTTCACCCCTCCACTTT.

In its sample, this clone was seen a few times. The same CDR3 also results from other DNA sequences found in this sample. This chain uses TRBV6-5 with TRBJ1-1; D is undetermined. CDR3 length: 13 amino acids. Germline-derived CDR1 and CDR2 are MNHEY and SVGAGI. Between the trimmed V and J ends, which lost 2 bases and 2 bases, there was a span of 6 bases. CDR3 nucleotide sequence: TGTGCCAGCAGTTACGGCCCCAACACTGAAGCTTTCTTT. Amino acid sequence: CASSYGPNTEAFF.

The CDR3 here is CASSFGRGNTEAFF. The CDR3 coding sequence is TGTGCCAGCAGCTTCGGGAGGGGTAACACTGAAGCTTTCTTT. The genes are TRBV11-1 and TRBJ1-1, with TRBD1 as a possible D gene (5 bases). This CDR3 has 14 residues. The germline gives CDR1 SGHAT, CDR2 FQDESV (reference sequence). V was pared by 3 bases and J by 2 bases, with 10 bases between.

The chain has TRBV29-1 and TRBJ2-1; the D gene could be TRBD1 or TRBD2 (6 bases each). The CDR3 has 13 residues. The germline V gene has CDR1 SQVTM and CDR2 ANQGSEA. DNA for the CDR3: TGCGGCAGTGGGGGGCAGGGCGCGGGTGAGCAGTTCTTC. This sequence encodes CGSGGQGAGEQFF.

The chain employs TRBV29-1 and TRBJ1-1; 8 bases map to TRBD1. Germline lookup yields CDR1 SQVTM and CDR2 ANQGSEA. V shed 7 bases, J shed 4 bases, and the junction held 8 bases outside the gene matches. This CDR3 region has 13 residues. Here the CDR3 DNA reads TGCAGCGCCCGACAGGGGCTCGGCACTGAAGCTTTCTTT. Translation: CSARQGLGTEAFF. Together with reference TRBV29-1 and TRBJ1-1, the CDR3 gives the full variable domain: SAVISQKPSRDICQRGTSLTIQCQVDSQVTMMFWYRQQPGQSLTLIATANQGSEATYESGFVIDKFPISRPNLTFSTLTVSNMSPEDSSIYLCSARQGLGTEAFFGQGTRLTVV.

The chain employs TRBV29-1 and TRBJ2-5; TRBD1 agrees at 8 bases. This CDR3 has 11 amino acids. Trimming took 7 bases from V and 6 from J; bases not matched to a gene: 4. In germline, CDR1 is SQVTM, CDR2 ANQGSEA. CDR3 sequence (DNA): TGCAGCGCGCAGGGGGCGAAGACCCAGTACTTC. Translated: CSAQGAKTQYF.

V gene TRBV30 combines with J gene TRBJ1-1; no reliable D call. V lost 8 bases to trimming and J lost 4 bases, with 26 bases between them. Germline assignment: CDR1 GTSNPN and CDR2 SVGIG (reference sequence). CDR3 size: 16 residues. In DNA, the CDR3 is TGTGCCGGGAAAGCAGCACCCAGTTATAAAGGCACTGAAGCTTTCTTT. This translates into CAGKAAPSYKGTEAFF.

This clone came up many times. The rearrangement joins TRBV7-9 to TRBJ1-5, with a possible D match to TRBD1 (5 bases). The CDR3 contains 13 residues. V was trimmed by 2 bases and J by 5 bases, leaving 7 bases between them. Germline CDR1 SEHNR, CDR2 FQNEAQ (reference sequence). This CDR3 reads CASSLRRDQPQHF. CDR3 coding DNA: TGTGCCAGCAGCTTACGCAGGGATCAGCCCCAGCATTTT.

The rearrangement joins TRBV7-3 to TRBJ1-2, with D tentatively TRBD1 (6 bases). V was pared by 5 bases and J by 4 bases, with 11 bases between. The CDR3 is 13 residues long. Germline V gives CDR1 SGHTA, CDR2 FQGTGA. CDR3 sequence (DNA): TGTGCCAGCAGCGCCCGGGGGGCCTATGGCTACACCTTC. This gives the protein CASSARGAYGYTF.

The chain is built from TRBV29-1 and TRBJ2-3; TRBD1 is a possible D gene (5 bases). This CDR3 is built from 13 residues. Germline CDR1 SQVTM, CDR2 ANQGSEA. Trimming took off 6 bases at V and 2 bases at J, with 12 bases between the two ends. CDR3 amino acids: CSVRGTITDTQYF. The DNA for the CDR3 is TGCAGCGTAAGGGGCACCATCACAGATACGCAGTATTTT.

The chain is built from TRBV29-1 and TRBJ1-6; 9 nucleotides agree with TRBD1. The V segment lost 6 bases and the J segment 8 bases; nucleotides outside the gene matches: 2. CDR1 and CDR2 from the germline V gene are SQVTM and ANQGSEA. The CDR3 is 12 residues long. CDR3 in amino acids: CSVRTGDSPLHF. The CDR3 DNA reads TGCAGCGTAAGGACAGGGGATTCACCCCTCCACTTT.

The rearrangement uses TRBV5-6 and TRBJ2-7; the D gene is possibly TRBD1 (6 bases). Trimming shortened V by 1 base and J by 2 bases, and 7 bases separated the two germline ends. The CDR3 is 13 amino acids. Germline CDR1 and CDR2: SGHDT and YYEEEE. As DNA, the CDR3 is TGTGCCAGCAGCTTGTGGGGGCCCTACGAGCAGTACTTC. Residues: CASSLWGPYEQYF. Full variable domain (remainder filled in from reference TRBV5-6 and TRBJ2-7): DAGVTQSPTHLIKTRGQQVTLRCSPKSGHDTVSWYQQALGQGPQFIFQYYEEEERQRGNFPDRFSGHQFPNYSSELNVNALLLGDSALYLCASSLWGPYEQYFGPGTRLTVT.